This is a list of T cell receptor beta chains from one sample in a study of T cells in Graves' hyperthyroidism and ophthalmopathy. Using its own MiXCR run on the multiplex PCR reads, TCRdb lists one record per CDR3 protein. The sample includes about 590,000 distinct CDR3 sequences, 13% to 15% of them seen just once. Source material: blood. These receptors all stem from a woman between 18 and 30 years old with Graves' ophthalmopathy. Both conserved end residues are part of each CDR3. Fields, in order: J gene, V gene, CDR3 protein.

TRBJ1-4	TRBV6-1	CASSATVNEKLFF
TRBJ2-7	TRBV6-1	CASSYRSGRASNEQYF
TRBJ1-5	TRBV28	CASSSRQGGPNQPQHF
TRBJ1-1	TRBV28	CASSTGTGGSWPSTEAFF
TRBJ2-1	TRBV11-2	CASSLRSGSYNEQFF
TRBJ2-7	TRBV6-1	CASSARLAGTYEQYF
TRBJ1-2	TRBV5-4	CASSGDRANHGYTF
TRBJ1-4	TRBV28	CASRNRGAHNEKLFF
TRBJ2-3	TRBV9	CASSVLATTDTQYF
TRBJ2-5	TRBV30	CAWSAITSGRARKETQYF
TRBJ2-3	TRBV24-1	CATSDLQGWTDTQYF
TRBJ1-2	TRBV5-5	CASSLVFPGNWGFRDGYTF
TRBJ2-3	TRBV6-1	CASSLQGPSDTQYF
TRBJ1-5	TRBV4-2	CASSQGILDGYQPQHF
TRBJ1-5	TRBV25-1	CASSDIFDQPQHF
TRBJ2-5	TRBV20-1	CSATLTSGWYQETQYF
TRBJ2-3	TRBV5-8	CASSLSREGDTQYF